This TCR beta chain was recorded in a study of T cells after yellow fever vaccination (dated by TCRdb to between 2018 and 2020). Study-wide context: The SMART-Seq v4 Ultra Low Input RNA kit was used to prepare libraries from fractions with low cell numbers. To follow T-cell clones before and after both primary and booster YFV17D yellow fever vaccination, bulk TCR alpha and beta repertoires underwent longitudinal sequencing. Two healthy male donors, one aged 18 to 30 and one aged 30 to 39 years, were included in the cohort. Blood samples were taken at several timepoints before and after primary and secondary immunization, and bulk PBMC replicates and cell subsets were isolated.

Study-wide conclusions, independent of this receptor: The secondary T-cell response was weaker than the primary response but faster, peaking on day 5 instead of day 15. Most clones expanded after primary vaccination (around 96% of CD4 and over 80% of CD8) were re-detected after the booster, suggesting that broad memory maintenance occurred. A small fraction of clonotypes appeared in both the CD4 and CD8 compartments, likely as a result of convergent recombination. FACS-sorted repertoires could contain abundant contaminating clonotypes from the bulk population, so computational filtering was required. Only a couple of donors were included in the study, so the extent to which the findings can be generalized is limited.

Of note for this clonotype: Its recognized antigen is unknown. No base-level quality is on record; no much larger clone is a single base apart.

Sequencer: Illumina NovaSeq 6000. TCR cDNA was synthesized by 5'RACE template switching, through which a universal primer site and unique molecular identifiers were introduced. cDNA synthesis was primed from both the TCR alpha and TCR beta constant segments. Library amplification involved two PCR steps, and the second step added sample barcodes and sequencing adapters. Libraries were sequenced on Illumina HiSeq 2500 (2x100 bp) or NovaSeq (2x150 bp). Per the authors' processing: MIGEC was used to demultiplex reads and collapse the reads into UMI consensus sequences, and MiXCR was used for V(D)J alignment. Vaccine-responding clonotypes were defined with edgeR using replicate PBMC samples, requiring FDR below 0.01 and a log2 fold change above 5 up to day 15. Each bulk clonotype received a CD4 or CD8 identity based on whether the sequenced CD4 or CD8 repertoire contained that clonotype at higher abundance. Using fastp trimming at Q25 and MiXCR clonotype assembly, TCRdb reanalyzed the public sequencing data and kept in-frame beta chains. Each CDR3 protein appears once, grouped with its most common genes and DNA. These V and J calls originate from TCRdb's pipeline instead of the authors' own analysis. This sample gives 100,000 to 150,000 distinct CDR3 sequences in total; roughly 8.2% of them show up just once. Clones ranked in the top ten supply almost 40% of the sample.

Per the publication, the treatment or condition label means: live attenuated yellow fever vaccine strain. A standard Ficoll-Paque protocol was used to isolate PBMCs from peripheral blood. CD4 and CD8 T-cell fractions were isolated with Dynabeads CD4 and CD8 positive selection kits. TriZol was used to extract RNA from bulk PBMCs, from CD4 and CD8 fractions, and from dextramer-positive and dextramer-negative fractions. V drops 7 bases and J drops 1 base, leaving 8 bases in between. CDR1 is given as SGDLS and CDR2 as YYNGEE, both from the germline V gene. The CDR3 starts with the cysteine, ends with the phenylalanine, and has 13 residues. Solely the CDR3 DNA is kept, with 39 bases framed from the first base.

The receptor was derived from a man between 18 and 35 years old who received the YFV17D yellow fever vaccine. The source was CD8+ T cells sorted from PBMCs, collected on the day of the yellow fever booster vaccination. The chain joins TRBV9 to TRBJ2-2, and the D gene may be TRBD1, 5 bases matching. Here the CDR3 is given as CASPDRNTGELFF. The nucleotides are TGTGCCAGCCCCGACAGGAACACCGGGGAGCTGTTTTTT. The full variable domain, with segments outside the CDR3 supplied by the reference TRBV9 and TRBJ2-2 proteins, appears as DSGVTQTPKHLITATGQRVTLRCSPRSGDLSVYWYQQSLDQGLQFLIQYYNGEERAKGNILERFSAQQFPDLHSELNLSSLELGDSALYFCASPDRNTGELFFGEGSRLTVL.